A selection of T cell receptor beta chains follows, all from one sample in a study of blood T cell repertoires in COVID-19. Here immunoSEQ multiplex PCR was the method, and the copy in TCRdb shows in-frame clones only, minus some. This table holds 60,000 to 95,000 clones, more than 75% found once. What was sequenced was peripheral blood. These TCRs come from a human donor in a cohort sampled during active COVID-19. Each CDR3 is given with its conserved first and last residue. The order of the fields is V gene, J gene, CDR3 protein.

TRBV6-1	TRBJ1-3	CASSEYGLGNTIYF
TRBV7-2	TRBJ2-5	CASSSRTSGGGETQYF
TRBV19	TRBJ2-5	CASSGSGGVETQYF
TRBV7-2	TRBJ2-3	CASHPRRASTDTQYF
TRBV6-4	TRBJ2-1	CASSDWVRLAGITNYNEQFF
TRBV6-5	TRBJ1-2	CASRTPQGHYGYTF
TRBV18	TRBJ2-1	CASSQGQGGNEQFF
TRBV30	TRBJ2-7	CAWRSYTGGGEQYF
TRBV7-6	TRBJ2-3	CASSLGTSSDTQYF
TRBV3-1/TRBV3-2	TRBJ2-1	CASSPQLAGGYYNEQFF
TRBV10-1	TRBJ2-1	CASSEETGDYNEQFF